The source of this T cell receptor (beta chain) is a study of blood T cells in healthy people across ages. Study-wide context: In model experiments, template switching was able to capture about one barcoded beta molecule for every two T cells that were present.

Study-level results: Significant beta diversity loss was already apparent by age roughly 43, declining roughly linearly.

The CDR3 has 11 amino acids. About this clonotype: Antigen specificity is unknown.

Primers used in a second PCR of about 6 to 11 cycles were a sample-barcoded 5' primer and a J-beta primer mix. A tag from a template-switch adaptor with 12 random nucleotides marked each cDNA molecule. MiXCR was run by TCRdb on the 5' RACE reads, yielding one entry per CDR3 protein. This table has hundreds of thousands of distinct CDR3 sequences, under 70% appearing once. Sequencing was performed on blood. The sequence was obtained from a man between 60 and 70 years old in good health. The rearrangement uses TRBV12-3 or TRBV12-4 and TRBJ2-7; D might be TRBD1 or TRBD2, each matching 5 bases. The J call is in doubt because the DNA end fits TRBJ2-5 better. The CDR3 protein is CASSFGGTQYF. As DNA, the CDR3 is TGTGCCAGCAGTTTTGGGGGGACCCAGTACTTC.